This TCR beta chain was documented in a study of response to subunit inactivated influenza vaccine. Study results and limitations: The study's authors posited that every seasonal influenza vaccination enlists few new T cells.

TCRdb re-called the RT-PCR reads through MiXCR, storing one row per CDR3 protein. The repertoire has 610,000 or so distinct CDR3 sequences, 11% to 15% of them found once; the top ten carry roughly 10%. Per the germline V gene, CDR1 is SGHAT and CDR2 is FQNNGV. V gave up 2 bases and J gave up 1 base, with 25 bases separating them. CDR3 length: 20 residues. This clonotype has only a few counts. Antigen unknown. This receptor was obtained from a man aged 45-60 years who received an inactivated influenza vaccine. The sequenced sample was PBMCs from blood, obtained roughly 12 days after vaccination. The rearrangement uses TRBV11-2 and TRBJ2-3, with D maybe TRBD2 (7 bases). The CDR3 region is CASSLRVGGLSSPRTDTQYF. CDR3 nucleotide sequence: TGTGCCAGCAGCTTAAGGGTCGGGGGGCTTTCGTCCCCCCGCACAGATACGCAGTATTTT.